This TCR beta chain was found in a study of T cells after posttransplantation cyclophosphamide. General study findings and limits: Later post-transplant blood repertoires were often dominated by donor CD8+ memory clones. Recipient CMV seropositivity and CMV reactivation strongly tracked TRB clonality.

Sequencing used immunoSEQ multiplex PCR; TCRdb keeps in-frame clones, though not all of them. This sample carries 2,500 to 4,000 clones, roughly 83% of them seen once, and the ten largest clones take 8% to 10%. Treatment was busulfan-fludarabine conditioning, a marrow graft, and cyclophosphamide on days +3 and +4. A word on this clone: Its antigen is unidentified.

The V end was cut by 1 base, the J end by 10 bases, with 20 bases between. Germline V gene sequence: CDR1 LNHNV, CDR2 YYDKDF (reference sequence). This CDR3 has 16 residues. Sample: PBMCs, taken less than 200 days after allogeneic stem cell transplant with posttransplant cyclophosphamide. The TCR was taken from a male patient in his sixties who received an allogeneic stem cell transplant from a related donor and was CMV-positive. Some of these T cells may belong to the graft donor. The chain recombines TRBV15 with TRBJ2-1; D might be TRBD2 (6 bases). The CDR3 bases are TGTGCCACCAGCAGAGTAGGGGCTAGCCCCCGGGGGGAGCAGTTCTTC. Translating it yields CATSRVGASPRGEQFF.